One sample yielded the 19 T cell receptor beta chains listed below, sequenced in a study of human T cells and chemical hapten exposure. TCRdb called the RACE reads again in MiXCR, with one record for every CDR3 protein. Of under 450,000 distinct CDR3 sequences in the sample, about 6% were seen once. As for time point: patch test 2, 6 weeks after DPC sensitization. Documented treatment: therapeutic diphenylcyclopropenone sensitization with weekly scalp DPC. The source was whole blood, collected in connection with sensitization to the hapten diphenylcyclopropenone (DPC). Every receptor here comes from a woman in her late teens or twenties with alopecia areata. Some clones in this sample may be carry-over from other donors' samples.

This clonotype was seen ten or more times. The rearrangement uses TRBV11-2 and TRBJ2-1; perhaps TRBD2 as D (6 bases). With 3 bases removed from V and 6 bases from J, the gap between germline ends came to 21 bases. The CDR3 has 17 residues. Germline-derived CDR1 and CDR2 are SGHAT and FQNNGV. CDR3 nucleotides: TGTGCCAGCAGCTTCGTGGCTGGGCTTGGAGGGAGCAATGAGCAGTTCTTC. This encodes CASSFVAGLGGSNEQFF.

This rearrangement joins TRBV7-2 to TRBJ1-2; 7 bases line up with TRBD1. The CDR3 sequence is 15 residues long. V gave up 9 bases and J gave up 2 bases; unmatched junction bases: 12. The germline gives CDR1 SGHTA, CDR2 FQGNSA. The CDR3, as DNA: TGTGCCAGTCAGCTTCCGACAGGGATGAACTATGGCTACACCTTC. Amino acids: CASQLPTGMNYGYTF.

This clonotype was counted at least ten times. The rearrangement links TRBV12-3 or TRBV12-4 to TRBJ2-4; no reliable D call. The CDR3 extends over 16 amino acids. Deletions cut 1 base from V and 5 bases from J, with 15 bases between. In DNA, the CDR3 is TGTGCCAGCAGTTTAGTGGGGTCATCGACCGAAAACATTCAGTACTTC. This gives the protein CASSLVGSSTENIQYF.

Written as DNA, the CDR3 is TGTGCCAGCACCATCGGGACAGGGACTCAGCCCCAGCATTTT. It is translated as CASTIGTGTQPQHF. The V gene is TRBV6-6, the J gene TRBJ1-5, with 9 bases aligning to TRBD1. Per the germline V gene, CDR1 is MNHNY and CDR2 is SVGAGI (reference sequence). The CDR3 extends over 14 amino acids. Trimming removed 7 bases from V and 6 bases from J; junction bases left unmatched: 7.

This clonotype was recorded at least ten times. The V call is TRBV6-2 or TRBV6-3, the J call TRBJ1-5; D perhaps matches TRBD1 (5 bases). V lost 4 bases to trimming and J lost 5 bases, with 9 bases between them. In germline, CDR1 is MNHEY, CDR2 SVGEGT. The CDR3 extends over 13 amino acids. As DNA, the CDR3 is TGTGCCAGCAGTTTGACAGTTTATCAGCCCCAGCATTTT. Translation gives CASSLTVYQPQHF.

The genes are TRBV7-9 and TRBJ1-1, with unresolved D. From germline, CDR1 is SEHNR and CDR2 FQNEAQ (reference sequence). V gave up 3 bases and J gave up 8 bases, with 16 bases separating them. This CDR3 has 14 amino acids. In nucleotides, the CDR3 is TGTGCCAGCAGCTTGCCCCGACGGTCACTCGAAGCTTTCTTT. This sequence encodes CASSLPRRSLEAFF.

This clonotype was seen ten or more times. The gene calls are TRBV5-6 and TRBJ1-1; the D is unclear. The CDR3 runs to 14 residues. CDR1 is SGHDT and CDR2 is YYEEEE in the germline V gene. Trimming removed 2 bases from V and 2 bases from J, with 10 bases in between. The CDR3 here is CASSFGTLNTEAFF. The CDR3, as DNA: TGTGCCAGCAGCTTCGGCACGCTAAACACTGAAGCTTTCTTT.

This clonotype was detected only a few times. The chain recombines TRBV5-1 with TRBJ1-1; D not resolved. V gave up 6 bases and J gave up 1 base, with 7 bases separating them. The CDR3 runs 12 residues. Germline-derived CDR1 and CDR2 are SGHRS and YFSETQ. The CDR3 region is CASKIENTEAFF. The CDR3 DNA is TGCGCCAGCAAGATAGAGAACACTGAAGCTTTCTTT.

This chain connects TRBV5-4 to TRBJ2-2, with D possibly called TRBD1 or TRBD2 (6 bases each). Deletions cut 4 bases from V and 6 bases from J, with 19 bases between. CDR3 length: 16 amino acids. Germline CDR1 is SGHNT and CDR2 is YYREEE (reference sequence). CDR3 amino acids: CASSARWGAPPGELFF. The CDR3 nucleotides are TGTGCCAGCAGCGCTCGTTGGGGGGCCCCTCCCGGGGAGCTGTTTTTT. The full variable domain, completed using reference TRBV5-4 and TRBJ2-2, is ETGVTQSPTHLIKTRGQQVTLRCSSQSGHNTVSWYQQALGQGPQFIFQYYREEENGRGNFPPRFSGLQFPNYSSELNVNALELDDSALYLCASSARWGAPPGELFFGEGSRLTVL.

The rearrangement links TRBV28 to TRBJ2-1; TRBD2 might be the D (6 bases). V was shortened by 3 bases and J by 2 bases, with 17 bases between the two germline ends. The CDR3 runs 17 residues. Per the germline V gene, CDR1 is MDHEN and CDR2 is SYDVKM. CDR3 protein: CASSFDDGGDTYNEQFF. In DNA, the CDR3 is TGTGCCAGCAGTTTTGATGACGGGGGTGATACCTACAATGAGCAGTTCTTC.

In this sample, this clonotype turned up many times. The V call is TRBV7-3, the J call TRBJ2-7; the D gene is possibly TRBD1 (5 bases). The V and J ends lost 4 bases and 6 bases respectively, with 13 bases between them. The germline V gene has CDR1 SGHTA and CDR2 FQGTGA. The CDR3 totals 13 residues. The CDR3 nucleotides are TGTGCCAGCAGCTCGAGCCAGGGTAGCGAGCAGTACTTC. It codes for CASSSSQGSEQYF.

In its sample, this clonotype was seen many times. The V call is TRBV6-5, the J call TRBJ1-1, with D perhaps TRBD1 (6 bases). Trimming took off 5 bases at V and 7 bases at J, with 14 bases between the two ends. This CDR3 contains 13 residues. Germline V CDR1 and CDR2: MNHEY, SVGAGI. The CDR3 region has the DNA TGTGCCAGCAGTCCGATTCCACAGGGTGAAGCTTTCTTT. Amino acids: CASSPIPQGEAFF.

Ten or more counts support this clonotype. The chain is built from TRBV4-1 and TRBJ1-1; 7 positions match TRBD1. The CDR3 runs 15 residues. Germline CDR1 is MGHRA and CDR2 is YSYEKL. After removal of 0 bases from V and 1 base from J, the junction contained 2 bases not matched to a gene. The chain's CDR3 is CASSQEDRENTEAFF. In DNA form, the CDR3 reads TGCGCCAGCAGCCAAGAAGACAGGGAGAACACTGAAGCTTTCTTT.

The chain couples TRBV5-6 to TRBJ2-7; D gene ambiguous. In germline, CDR1 is SGHDT, CDR2 YYEEEE. V gave up 2 bases and J gave up 4 bases, with 7 bases separating them. This CDR3 is 12 amino acids long. In nucleotides, the CDR3 is TGTGCCAGCAGCTTCCGAAGATACGAGCAGTACTTC. As protein: CASSFRRYEQYF. Drawing the rest from reference TRBV5-6 and TRBJ2-7, the complete variable domain is DAGVTQSPTHLIKTRGQQVTLRCSPKSGHDTVSWYQQALGQGPQFIFQYYEEEERQRGNFPDRFSGHQFPNYSSELNVNALLLGDSALYLCASSFRRYEQYFGPGTRLTVT.

This clonotype showed up just a few times. J is TRBJ2-5 and V is TRBV7-9; the D gene could be TRBD1 or TRBD2 (5 bases each). In germline, CDR1 is SEHNR, CDR2 FQNEAQ (reference sequence). V gave up 4 bases and J gave up 2 bases, with 14 bases separating them. The CDR3 has 15 residues. CDR3 in DNA: TGTGCCAGCAGCTCTTTTCGGGGCAAACAAGAGACCCAGTACTTC. Amino acid sequence: CASSSFRGKQETQYF.

V usage is TRBV6-5 and J usage is TRBJ2-3, with 8 bases matching TRBD1. The germline V gene has CDR1 MNHEY and CDR2 SVGAGI. This CDR3 spans 16 amino acids. V shed 6 bases and J 2 bases; nucleotides not matched to a gene: 10. CDR3 DNA sequence: TGTGCCAGCAGCCAGGGGGCCAGTAGGTACACAGATACGCAGTATTTT. Its protein is CASSQGASRYTDTQYF.

The table lists this clonotype with a few counts. V and J are TRBV18 and TRBJ2-1; D is uncertain. The ends were cut back, 1 base at V and 8 bases at J, with 15 bases in the middle. This CDR3 contains 15 residues. CDR1 and CDR2 (germline): KGHSH, LQKENI. The CDR3 loop is CASSPRAGGVDEQFF. CDR3 nucleotide sequence: TGTGCCAGCTCACCACGGGCAGGTGGGGTGGATGAGCAGTTCTTC.

This clonotype was observed at least ten times. The chain employs TRBV28 and TRBJ2-7, with 7 bases aligning to TRBD1. The CDR3 is 14 amino acids. V lost 5 bases and J lost 2; bases outside the gene matches: 6. CDR1 is MDHEN and CDR2 is SYDVKM in the germline V gene. The CDR3 loop reads CASSPPGQPYEQYF. The CDR3 coding sequence is TGTGCCAGCAGTCCACCGGGACAGCCCTACGAGCAGTACTTC.

The V and J genes are TRBV28 and TRBJ2-7; TRBD2 is a possible D gene (5 bases). The V gene lost 2 bases and the J gene lost 0 bases, with 11 bases spanning the gap. Germline V gene data show CDR1 as MDHEN and CDR2 as SYDVKM. The CDR3 sequence is 15 residues long. The CDR3 DNA follows: TGTGCCAGCAGTTTACCTCCAACTAGCTCCTACGAGCAGTACTTC. Its protein is CASSLPPTSSYEQYF.